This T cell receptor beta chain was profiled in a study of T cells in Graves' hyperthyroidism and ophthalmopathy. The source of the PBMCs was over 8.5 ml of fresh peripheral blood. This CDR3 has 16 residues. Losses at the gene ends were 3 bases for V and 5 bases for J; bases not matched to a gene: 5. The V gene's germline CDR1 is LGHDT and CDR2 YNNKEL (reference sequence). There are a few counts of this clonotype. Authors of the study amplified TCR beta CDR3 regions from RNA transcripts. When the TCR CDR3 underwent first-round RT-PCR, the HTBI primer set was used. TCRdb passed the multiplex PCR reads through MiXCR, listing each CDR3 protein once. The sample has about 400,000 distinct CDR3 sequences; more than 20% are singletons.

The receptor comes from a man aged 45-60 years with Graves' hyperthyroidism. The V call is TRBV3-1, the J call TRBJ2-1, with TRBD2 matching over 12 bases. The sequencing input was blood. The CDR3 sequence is CASSQGLAGPHNEQFF. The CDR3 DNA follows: TGTGCCAGCAGCCAGGGACTAGCGGGTCCTCACAATGAGCAGTTCTTC.